This is a list of T cell receptor beta chains from one sample in a study of T cell responses to AZD1222 COVID-19 vaccine. TCRdb's table, derived via immunoSEQ multiplex PCR, lists solely in-frame clones and lacks some. The sample holds about 200,000 clones; approximately 90% are singletons and the top ten take under 4%. Sequencing used peripheral blood, obtained 28 days after the second AZD1222 dose. The receptors shown here come from an adult who received the AZD1222 COVID-19 vaccine. CDR3s include the opening cysteine and the closing phenylalanine or tryptophan. A D gene is named only where the DNA matches it firmly. A clone size is listed for some rows: how often the clone was seen (once, few, many), or a class if it is expanded.

clone size: -
CDR3 length: 18
J gene: TRBJ2-4
D gene: -
V gene: TRBV27
CDR3 DNA: TGTGCCAGCAGTTCAACCAGGACCGGGGCACTAGCCAAAAACATTCAGTACTTC
CDR3 protein: CASSSTRTGALAKNIQYF

clone size: -
CDR3 length: 14
J gene: TRBJ2-5
D gene: -
V gene: TRBV28
CDR3 DNA: TGTGCCAGCAGTCCCGTACAGGGTATTGAGACCCAGTACTTC
CDR3 protein: CASSPVQGIETQYF

clone size: many
CDR3 length: 15
J gene: TRBJ2-7
D gene: TRBD2
V gene: TRBV7-2
CDR3 DNA: TGTGCCAGCAGCTTACTAGCGGGAGTAATACACGAGCAGTACTTC
CDR3 protein: CASSLLAGVIHEQYF

clone size: -
CDR3 length: 14
J gene: TRBJ2-7
D gene: TRBD1
V gene: TRBV10-3
CDR3 DNA: TGTGCCATCAGTGAGCCGACAGGGGGAGGCGAGCAGTACTTC
CDR3 protein: CAISEPTGGGEQYF

clone size: -
CDR3 length: 13
J gene: TRBJ1-1
D gene: TRBD1
V gene: TRBV11-3
CDR3 DNA: TGTGCCAGCAGCCCCCAGGGGGGCACTGAAGCTTTCTTT
CDR3 protein: CASSPQGGTEAFF

clone size: -
CDR3 length: 15
J gene: TRBJ2-7
D gene: -
V gene: TRBV4-1
CDR3 DNA: TGCGCCAGCAGCCAAGTTGGGGGCCACTCCTACGAGCAGTACTTC
CDR3 protein: CASSQVGGHSYEQYF

clone size: -
CDR3 length: 14
J gene: TRBJ1-2
D gene: -
V gene: TRBV5-1
CDR3 DNA: TGCGCCAGCAGCTACAGACAATCCATCTATGGCTACACCTTC
CDR3 protein: CASSYRQSIYGYTF

clone size: -
CDR3 length: 13
J gene: TRBJ2-3
D gene: -
V gene: TRBV28
CDR3 DNA: TGTGCCAGCAGTTCCAGCCGCCAGGAGACGCAGTATTTT
CDR3 protein: CASSSSRQETQYF

clone size: -
CDR3 length: 16
J gene: TRBJ2-7
D gene: TRBD2
V gene: TRBV4-1
CDR3 DNA: TGCGCCAGCAGCCAAGCCCCCACTAGCGGGGGATACGAGCAGTACTTC
CDR3 protein: CASSQAPTSGGYEQYF

clone size: once
CDR3 length: 17
J gene: TRBJ1-3
D gene: TRBD1
V gene: TRBV25-1
CDR3 DNA: TGTGCCAGCAGTGAACTCAGACAGGGGGCTAGGAGAAACACCATATATTTT
CDR3 protein: CASSELRQGARRNTIYF

clone size: -
CDR3 length: 15
J gene: TRBJ1-1
D gene: -
V gene: TRBV7-2
CDR3 DNA: TGTGCCAGCAGCTTACCACGGTGGCGGTCCACTGAAGCTTTCTTT
CDR3 protein: CASSLPRWRSTEAFF

clone size: -
CDR3 length: 14
J gene: TRBJ1-5
D gene: -
V gene: TRBV28
CDR3 DNA: TGTGCCGGATCCGGGGGGATTAGCAATCAGCCCCAGCATTTT
CDR3 protein: CAGSGGISNQPQHF

clone size: once
CDR3 length: 14
J gene: TRBJ2-1
D gene: -
V gene: TRBV4-2
CDR3 DNA: TGTGCCAGCAGCCAAGACGAGGGACGGGCCAGGACGTTCTTC
CDR3 protein: CASSQDEGRARTFF

clone size: -
CDR3 length: 13
J gene: TRBJ1-2
D gene: TRBD1
V gene: TRBV20-1
CDR3 DNA: TGCAGTGCTAGTCCTGAGACAGGGTATGGCTACACCTTC
CDR3 protein: CSASPETGYGYTF

clone size: few
CDR3 length: 15
J gene: TRBJ2-2
D gene: -
V gene: TRBV5-4
CDR3 DNA: TGTGCCAGCAGCTCTAGCGCCAGGAAGGCCGGGGAGCTGTTTTTT
CDR3 protein: CASSSSARKAGELFF

clone size: -
CDR3 length: 15
J gene: TRBJ1-5
D gene: -
V gene: TRBV9
CDR3 DNA: TGTGCCAGCAGCCCTTGGGGGGAAAGCAATCAGCCCCAGCATTTT
CDR3 protein: CASSPWGESNQPQHF

clone size: -
CDR3 length: 18
J gene: TRBJ2-3
D gene: -
V gene: TRBV27
CDR3 DNA: TGTGCCAGCAGCACCCGTCGCGGGGGCGTGGGTTGGACAGATACGCAGTATTTT
CDR3 protein: CASSTRRGGVGWTDTQYF